This passage covers 14 T cell receptor beta chains from one sample sequenced in a study of T cell repertoires in cytomegalovirus infection. One entry per CDR3 protein results from TCRdb running MiXCR on the reads. The sample lists roughly 990,000 distinct CDR3 sequences; roughly 30% were seen once. Their target antigens are unknown. Sequencing used cultured CD8+ T cells from PBMCs, obtained from culture after CMV antigen stimulation. These receptors all come from a human donor in good health (CMV status not recorded). Some clones in this sample may be carry-over from other donors' samples.

This clonotype has more than one count but fewer than ten. The chain links TRBV20-1 to TRBJ2-1; TRBD2 matches at 8 bases. This CDR3 spans 16 amino acids. CDR1 is DFQATT and CDR2 is SNEGSKA in the germline V gene (reference sequence). With 6 bases clipped from V and 2 bases from J, the junction kept 12 bases outside the gene matches. This CDR3 is CSAHSGGRGAYNEQFF. DNA of the CDR3: TGCAGTGCCCACTCGGGAGGGCGGGGGGCCTACAATGAGCAGTTCTTC.

This clonotype was seen many times. The rearrangement uses TRBV6-1 and TRBJ2-1; 8 bases align to TRBD1. Losses at the gene ends were 0 bases for V and 9 bases for J; bases not matched to a gene: 7. Germline V gene data show CDR1 as MNHNS and CDR2 as SASEGT. This CDR3 spans 15 amino acids. In DNA form, the CDR3 reads TGTGCCAGCAGTGAAGCCGTCCAGGGGGCAATTGAGCAGTTCTTC. Translation: CASSEAVQGAIEQFF.

The chain combines TRBV7-9 with TRBJ2-1; D may be TRBD2 (6 bases). This CDR3 has 16 residues. Trimming cost V 5 bases and J 7 bases, with 21 bases left between them. Germline CDR1 and CDR2: SEHNR and FQNEAQ (reference sequence). The DNA of the CDR3 is TGTGCCAGCAGCGGCTTGGAGGGTCTCTTTGGGAATGAGCAGTTCTTC. Residues: CASSGLEGLFGNEQFF.

This clonotype appeared a few times. The gene calls are TRBV6-2 or TRBV6-3 and TRBJ2-7; unclear D gene. The V gene lost 6 bases and the J gene lost 6 bases, with 15 bases spanning the gap. CDR3 size: 13 residues. Germline V gene lookup returns CDR1 MNHEY and CDR2 SVGEGT. The CDR3 loop is CASSPPLASEQYV. Here the CDR3 DNA reads TGTGCCAGCAGCCCTCCGCTGGCCTCCGAGCAGTACGTC.

The chain uses TRBV7-6 and TRBJ1-5; D remains ambiguous. Trimming left V 5 bases short and J 6 bases short, with 17 bases between. Germline CDR1 reads SGHVS; CDR2 reads FNYEAQ. The CDR3 extends over 15 amino acids. As DNA, the CDR3 is TGTGCCAGCAGCGCGGAAGCAGGTCTCTCTCAGCCCCAGCATTTT. Translating it yields CASSAEAGLSQPQHF.

This clonotype showed up many times. The chain has TRBV7-6 and TRBJ2-1; D unresolved. Per germline, CDR1 SGHVS and CDR2 FNYEAQ. The CDR3 loop spans 13 amino acids. V gave up 5 bases and J gave up 6 bases, with 11 bases separating them. The chain's CDR3 is CASSKDGFNEQFF. The CDR3 DNA is TGTGCCAGCAGCAAAGACGGGTTCAATGAGCAGTTCTTC.

This clonotype was counted a few times. This chain joins TRBV4-1 and TRBJ1-1; D uncertain. This CDR3 has 18 residues. Germline V CDR1 and CDR2: MGHRA, YSYEKL. Trimming left V 3 bases short and J 5 bases short, with 25 bases between. CDR3: CASSHGELGPPVMTEAFF. In DNA, the CDR3 is TGCGCCAGCAGCCATGGGGAACTTGGCCCCCCGGTGATGACTGAAGCTTTCTTT.

The J gene is TRBJ2-7, the V gene TRBV12-3 or TRBV12-4, with unresolved D. The V end was cut by 5 bases, the J end by 0 bases, with 11 bases between. The CDR3 contains 14 residues. CDR3 amino acids: CASSPDGSSYEQYF. The CDR3, as DNA: TGTGCCAGCAGTCCCGATGGTAGCTCCTACGAGCAGTACTTC.

The chain uses TRBV6-4 and TRBJ2-3, with 10 bases matching TRBD2. The CDR3 extends over 15 amino acids. V shed 5 bases and J 2 bases; nucleotides not matched to a gene: 4. Germline V CDR1 and CDR2: MRHNA, SNTAGT. The CDR3 spells CASSQRGGPTDTQYF. Here the CDR3 DNA reads TGTGCCAGCAGTCAGCGGGGGGGGCCCACAGATACGCAGTATTTT.

Here the CDR3 reads CASTLGASRTDTQYF. CDR3 nucleotides: TGTGCCAGCACTTTGGGGGCTTCTAGAACAGATACGCAGTATTTT. The chain carries TRBV12-3 or TRBV12-4 and TRBJ2-3, with D maybe TRBD1 (6 bases). V lost 7 bases and J lost 3, with 17 bases in between. CDR3 length: 15 residues.

A few counts support this clonotype. The rearrangement uses TRBV9 and TRBJ2-1; TRBD2 matches 9 bases. The CDR3 has 18 residues. Germline CDR1 and CDR2: SGDLS and YYNGEE. Germline trimming cut 0 bases from V and 8 bases from J; bases unmatched to any gene: 15. The CDR3 DNA follows: TGTGCCAGCAGCGTAGAGGGAACTAGCGGGTCCCCCAGGGATGAGCAGTTCTTC. Its translation is CASSVEGTSGSPRDEQFF.

This clonotype was detected only a few times. This rearrangement joins TRBV5-5 to TRBJ2-2; 10 bases match TRBD1. The CDR3 has 14 residues. The V gene end was trimmed by 4 bases and the J gene end by 7 bases; junction bases not matched to a gene: 4. Per germline, CDR1 SGHKS and CDR2 YYEKEE (reference sequence). The CDR3 DNA is TGTGCCAGCAGCGAGGACAGGGGGATCGGGGAGCTGTTTTTT. Amino acids: CASSEDRGIGELFF.

The gene calls are TRBV7-9 and TRBJ1-2, with D hard to call. Trimming took 3 bases from V and 6 from J, leaving 11 bases between them. The germline gives CDR1 SEHNR, CDR2 FQNEAQ (reference sequence). The CDR3 has 13 amino acids. CDR3 in DNA: TGTGCCAGCAGCTTGGGTCAGTCCCATGGCTACACCTTC. This sequence encodes CASSLGQSHGYTF.

The gene calls are TRBV2 and TRBJ2-7, with 7 positions matching TRBD1. The CDR3 sequence is 14 residues long. The trim removed 3 bases at V and 2 bases at J, leaving 4 bases unmatched. The germline V gene has CDR1 SNHLY and CDR2 FYNNEI. CDR3 coding DNA: TGTGCCAGCAGTGAGGAGACAGGGACCTACGAGCAGTACTTC. Amino acid sequence: CASSEETGTYEQYF. The full variable domain, completed using reference TRBV2 and TRBJ2-7, is EPEVTQTPSHQVTQMGQEVILRCVPISNHLYFYWYRQILGQKVEFLVSFYNNEISEKSEIFDDQFSVERPDGSNFTLKIRSTKLEDSAMYFCASSEETGTYEQYFGPGTRLTVT.